Listed here are 13 T cell receptor beta chains from one sample, sequenced in a study of cytomegalovirus exposure and HLA in healthy donors. Primers included in the PCR were 60 Vbeta and 13 Jbeta primers. Here immunoSEQ multiplex PCR was the method, and the copy in TCRdb shows in-frame clones only, minus some. The table lists roughly 200,000 clones, roughly 80% of them singletons, with approximately 2% in the top ten. Specimen: PBMCs. These receptors came from a young woman in good health and CMV-seropositive.

The CDR3 loop reads CASSQSIGGGPSTDTQYF. The CDR3 DNA reads TGCGCCAGCAGTCAATCGATTGGCGGGGGGCCGAGCACAGATACGCAGTATTTT. This chain uses TRBV23-1 with TRBJ2-3; 8 bases match TRBD2. TRBV23-1 belongs to the ORF category, with a function that is uncertain. The CDR3 covers 18 residues. Trimming cost V 0 bases and J 0 bases; bases outside gene matches: 8.

V is TRBV28 and J is TRBJ2-1; TRBD2 agrees at 13 bases. The germline CDR1 and CDR2 sequences are MDHEN and SYDVKM. Trimming at V came to 5 bases and at J to 8 bases, leaving 3 bases not matched to a gene. The CDR3 loop spans 14 amino acids. The CDR3 sequence is CASSRTSGGYEQFF. The CDR3 region has the DNA TGTGCCAGCAGTCGGACTAGCGGGGGCTATGAGCAGTTCTTC.

The gene calls are TRBV19 and TRBJ1-4, with TRBD1 matching over 7 bases. This CDR3 has 15 residues. Unmatched junction bases numbered 7, after V lost 5 bases and J lost 4 bases. CDR1 and CDR2 (germline): LNHDA, SQIVND (reference sequence). CDR3 DNA: TGTGCCAGTAGTCCACCGGGACAGCATAATGAAAAACTGTTTTTT. Encoded protein: CASSPPGQHNEKLFF.

The chain combines TRBV18 with TRBJ1-2; TRBD1 matches 7 bases. Trimming cost V 5 bases and J 4 bases; bases outside gene matches: 7. Germline CDR1 KGHSH, CDR2 LQKENI. The CDR3 sequence is 14 residues long. The CDR3 protein is CASSERDRSYGYTF. In nucleotides, the CDR3 is TGTGCCAGCTCAGAAAGGGACAGATCCTATGGCTACACCTTC.

The rearrangement joins TRBV5-1 to TRBJ1-3; D remains ambiguous. The length of the CDR3 is 15 residues. Trimming took off 1 base at V and 0 bases at J, with 8 bases between the two ends. Germline values: CDR1 SGHRS, CDR2 YFSETQ. For the CDR3, the DNA is TGCGCCAGCAGCTTGTCGCGAAGCTCTGGAAACACCATATATTTT. This sequence encodes CASSLSRSSGNTIYF.

V gene TRBV4-1 combines with J gene TRBJ1-2; no clear D. The germline V gene encodes CDR1 MGHRA and CDR2 YSYEKL. Trimming pared 2 bases from V and 3 bases from J, leaving 10 bases between. CDR3 length equals 14 residues. CDR3 in amino acids: CASSQRTDYYGYTF. CDR3 DNA sequence: TGCGCCAGCAGCCAAAGAACAGATTACTATGGCTACACCTTC.

This clone was counted a few times. The chain recombines TRBV7-3 with TRBJ2-7, with 8 bases aligning to TRBD2. The CDR3 spans 14 residues. From germline, CDR1 is SGHTA and CDR2 FQGTGA. The junction had 2 bases not matched to a gene; V was cut back by 4 bases and J by 0 bases. The CDR3 reads CASSSLAGSYEQYF. The CDR3, as DNA: TGTGCCAGCAGCTCCCTAGCGGGCTCCTACGAGCAGTACTTC.

The V gene is TRBV11-1, the J gene TRBJ2-2, with 11 bases fitting TRBD2. The CDR3 is 16 amino acids. Germline CDR1 is SGHAT and CDR2 is FQDESV (reference sequence). V gave up 4 bases and J gave up 5 bases; unmatched junction bases: 6. CDR3 in amino acids: CASSYSASGRTGELFF. Here the CDR3 DNA reads TGTGCCAGCAGCTACTCGGCTAGCGGGAGGACCGGGGAGCTGTTTTTT.

This chain connects TRBV9 to TRBJ1-1, with unresolved D. V lost 4 bases to trimming and J lost 0 bases, with 16 bases between them. The CDR3 spans 16 residues. Germline V CDR1 and CDR2: SGDLS, YYNGEE. Here the CDR3 reads CASSPHRPGMNTEAFF. Here the CDR3 DNA reads TGTGCCAGCAGCCCCCATCGCCCAGGAATGAACACTGAAGCTTTCTTT.

The V call is TRBV5-4, the J call TRBJ2-7; D may be TRBD2 (6 bases). V was shortened by 0 bases and J by 2 bases, with 12 bases between the two germline ends. The V gene's germline CDR1 is SGHNT and CDR2 YYREEE (reference sequence). This CDR3 has 15 amino acids. Here the CDR3 DNA reads TGTGCCAGCAGCTTGGGACTAGAGGCAGCCTACGAGCAGTACTTC. Translated: CASSLGLEAAYEQYF.

The rearrangement joins TRBV7-8 to TRBJ1-1; D perhaps matches TRBD1 (6 bases). V gave up 2 bases and J gave up 0 bases, with 10 bases separating them. The CDR3 runs to 15 residues. The V gene's germline CDR1 is SGHVS and CDR2 FQNEAQ. CDR3 nucleotide sequence: TGTGCCAGCAGCTTATCGGCAGGGGTGAACACTGAAGCTTTCTTT. Protein product: CASSLSAGVNTEAFF.

This clone appeared a single time. The gene calls are TRBV7-8 and TRBJ2-7; 7 bases agree with TRBD1. Germline-derived CDR1 and CDR2 are SGHVS and FQNEAQ. Trimming cost V 5 bases and J 5 bases; bases outside gene matches: 6. This CDR3 region has 13 residues. The CDR3: CASSPRQGNEQYF. The CDR3 coding sequence is TGTGCCAGCAGCCCAAGACAGGGCAACGAGCAGTACTTC.

The chain is built from TRBV5-6 and TRBJ1-2, with 11 bases lining up with TRBD1. Germline V gene lookup returns CDR1 SGHDT and CDR2 YYEEEE. Trimming at V came to 3 bases and at J to 7 bases, leaving 2 bases not matched to a gene. The CDR3 is 13 amino acids. This CDR3 is CASSWDRGGGYTF. CDR3 in DNA: TGTGCCAGCAGCTGGGACAGGGGGGGTGGCTACACCTTC.